What follows describes a single T cell receptor (beta chain). CDR1 is GTSNPN and CDR2 is SVGIG in the germline V gene (reference sequence). V lost 3 bases to trimming and J lost 3 bases, with 8 bases between them. CDR3 length: 13 residues. The data are from a study of shared clonotypes between healthy human individuals. CD8 cells classed as naive were CD45RO-negative and positively selected for CCR7, excluding terminally differentiated effector memory CD45RA+ cells. TCRdb's table, derived via immunoSEQ multiplex PCR, lists solely in-frame clones and lacks some. The sample yields 1.5 million to 2.5 million clones, about 95% seen once.

This sequence was found in a young man in good health. Sequenced sample: naive CD8+ T cells sorted from blood. The chain has TRBV30 and TRBJ2-2; D ambiguous. The CDR3 region is CAWSESYTGELFF. CDR3 DNA: TGTGCCTGGAGCGAGAGCTACACCGGGGAGCTGTTTTTT.